This is a list of T cell receptor beta chains from one sample in a study of beta chain features in type 1 diabetes. Some clones are missing from TCRdb's copy, which holds only in-frame ones; the method was immunoSEQ multiplex PCR. In the table there are 120,000 to 150,000 clones, 40% to 60% of which are singletons. The specimen sequenced was Tregs from blood. Source of these receptors: a man aged 18 to 30 in good health. Each CDR3 is given with its conserved first and last residue. The D gene is left open where the match is weak. Only part of the rows carry a size: once, few, many, or a class if the clone is expanded.

d_call | j_call | v_call | clone_size | cdr3_aa | cdr3_nt
TRBD1 | TRBJ1-2 | TRBV29-1 | . | CSVAGGYGYGYTF | TGCAGCGTTGCAGGGGGATATGGCTATGGCTACACCTTC
. | TRBJ2-5 | TRBV7-9 | . | CASSPRGETQYF | TGTGCCAGCAGCCCCAGGGGCGAGACCCAGTACTTC
TRBD1 | TRBJ1-6 | TRBV28 | few | CASSPRQGSYNSPLHF | TGTGCCAGCAGTCCCAGACAGGGCTCTTATAATTCACCCCTCCACTTT
TRBD1 | TRBJ1-2 | TRBV7-2 | . | CASSSPGQGNYGYTF | TGTGCCAGCAGCTCCCCTGGACAGGGGAACTATGGCTACACCTTC
. | TRBJ2-3 | TRBV18 | . | CASSPPSPGTDTQYF | TGTGCCAGCTCACCACCGAGTCCGGGGACAGATACGCAGTATTTT
TRBD1 | TRBJ1-6 | TRBV28 | . | CASSSPPVLSTGPNSPLHF | TGTGCCAGCAGTTCCCCCCCAGTTTTATCGACAGGGCCCAATTCACCCCTCCACTTT
. | TRBJ2-3 | TRBV6-5 | . | CASSSFNGDTQYF | TGTGCCAGCAGTTCTTTTAACGGGGATACGCAGTATTTT
. | TRBJ2-7 | TRBV10-3 | . | CAISTTYEQYF | TGTGCCATCAGCACTACCTACGAGCAGTACTTC
TRBD2 | TRBJ2-1 | TRBV9 | . | CASSVLAGGFSYNEQFF | TGTGCCAGCAGCGTACTAGCGGGGGGCTTCTCCTACAATGAGCAGTTCTTC
TRBD1 | TRBJ2-1 | TRBV18 | few | CASSPPARGPYFNEQFF | TGTGCCAGCTCACCTCCAGCCAGGGGGCCCTACTTCAATGAGCAGTTCTTC
TRBD1 | TRBJ2-7 | TRBV18 | . | CASSPGQGAYEQYF | TGTGCCAGCTCACCGGGACAGGGGGCCTACGAGCAGTACTTC
TRBD1 | TRBJ1-2 | TRBV5-6 | . | CASSFYDRGGYTF | TGTGCCAGCAGCTTTTACGACAGGGGAGGCTACACCTTC
. | TRBJ2-7 | TRBV6-5 | . | CASSWTVLSYEQYF | TGTGCCAGCAGTTGGACAGTCCTATCCTACGAGCAGTACTTC
. | TRBJ2-7 | TRBV7-6 | . | CASSSALAAAYEQYF | TGTGCCAGCAGCTCAGCCTTAGCGGCGGCCTACGAGCAGTACTTC
TRBD1 | TRBJ2-7 | TRBV28 | . | CASSLTGDEQYF | TGTGCCAGCAGTCTGACAGGGGACGAGCAGTACTTC
TRBD2 | TRBJ2-3 | TRBV5-4 | . | CASSLVLAGEDTQYF | TGTGCCAGCAGCTTGGTTCTAGCGGGAGAGGATACGCAGTATTTT
TRBD2 | TRBJ2-7 | TRBV19 | few | CASSQMTSGYEQYF | TGTGCCAGTAGTCAAATGACTAGCGGGTACGAGCAGTACTTC
TRBD2 | TRBJ2-7 | TRBV7-2 | . | CASSKRERAYEQYF | TGTGCCAGCAGTAAGCGGGAGCGGGCCTACGAGCAGTACTTC
. | TRBJ1-2 | TRBV5-1 | . | CASSRTLGGPSIGYTF | TGCGCCAGCAGCCGAACCTTGGGGGGACCCAGTATCGGCTACACCTTC
TRBD2 | TRBJ2-5 | TRBV29-1 | . | CSVPVRGVQETQYF | TGCAGCGTTCCAGTGCGGGGGGTCCAAGAGACCCAGTACTTC
. | TRBJ2-1 | TRBV7-2 | . | CASSLVRGNNEQFF | TGTGCCAGCAGCTTAGTCCGAGGGAACAATGAGCAGTTCTTC
. | TRBJ1-1 | TRBV4-3 | few | CASRLLGRNTEAFF | TGCGCCAGCAGACTACTCGGCAGGAACACTGAAGCTTTCTTT
. | TRBJ2-2 | TRBV27 | . | CASSYPGGTGELFF | TGTGCCAGCAGTTACCCCGGGGGCACCGGGGAGCTGTTTTTT
. | TRBJ2-1 | TRBV9 | few | CASSVPTGRNEQFF | TGTGCCAGCAGCGTTCCAACAGGCAGGAATGAGCAGTTCTTC
. | TRBJ1-5 | TRBV6-6 | . | CASSPSGPQHF | TGTGCCAGCAGCCCATCGGGGCCCCAGCATTTT
. | TRBJ1-2 | TRBV18 | . | CASSPFLKNGGWAEETNYGYTF | TGTGCCAGCTCACCATTCTTAAAAAACGGGGGGTGGGCCGAGGAGACCAACTATGGCTACACCTTC
. | TRBJ1-2 | TRBV10-3 | few | CAISPDYGYTF | TGTGCCATCTCTCCGGACTATGGCTACACCTTC